The clone carrying this T cell receptor (beta chain) was seen only a few times. The antigen is not known. Germline assignment: CDR1 SGHTA and CDR2 FQGNSA. The CDR3 sequence is 14 residues long. V was trimmed by 5 bases and J by 1 base, leaving 11 bases between them. These data are taken from a study of blood T cells in healthy people across ages. Findings of the study overall: The study regarded diversity estimates from one million T cells as underestimates.

Next came a second PCR, run for about 7 to 12 cycles, which used a sample-barcoded 5' primer along with a J-beta primer mix. TCRdb processed the 5' RACE reads anew with MiXCR; each CDR3 protein has one entry. The sample lists about 760,000 distinct CDR3 sequences; 45% to 70% were seen once. The sequencing sample was made of blood. This TCR was sampled from a man between 40 and 49 years old in good health. The chain links TRBV7-2 to TRBJ2-5; no clear D. The CDR3 reads CASSAEPVQETQYF. As DNA, the CDR3 is TGTGCCAGCAGCGCCGAACCCGTCCAAGAGACCCAGTACTTC.